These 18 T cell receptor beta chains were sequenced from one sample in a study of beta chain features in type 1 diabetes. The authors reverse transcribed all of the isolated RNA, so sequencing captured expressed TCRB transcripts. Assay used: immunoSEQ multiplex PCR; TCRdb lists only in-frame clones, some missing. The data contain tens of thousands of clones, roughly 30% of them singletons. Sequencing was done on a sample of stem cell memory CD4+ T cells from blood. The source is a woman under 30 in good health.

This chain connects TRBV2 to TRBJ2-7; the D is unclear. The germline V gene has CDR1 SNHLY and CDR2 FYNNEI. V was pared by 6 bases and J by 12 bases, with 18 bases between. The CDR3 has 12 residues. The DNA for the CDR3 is TGTGCCAGCAGCCTCGGGTCCGGCGGTAGGTACTTC. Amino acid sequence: CASSLGSGGRYF. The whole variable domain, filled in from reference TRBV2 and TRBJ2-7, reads EPEVTQTPSHQVTQMGQEVILRCVPISNHLYFYWYRQILGQKVEFLVSFYNNEISEKSEIFDDQFSVERPDGSNFTLKIRSTKLEDSAMYFCASSLGSGGRYFGPGTRLTVT.

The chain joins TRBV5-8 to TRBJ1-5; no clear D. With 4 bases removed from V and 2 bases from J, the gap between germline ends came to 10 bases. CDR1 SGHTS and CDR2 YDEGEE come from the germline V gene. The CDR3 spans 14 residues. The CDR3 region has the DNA TGTGCCAGCAGCCTAGGTCGAGGCAATCAGCCCCAGCATTTT. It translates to CASSLGRGNQPQHF.

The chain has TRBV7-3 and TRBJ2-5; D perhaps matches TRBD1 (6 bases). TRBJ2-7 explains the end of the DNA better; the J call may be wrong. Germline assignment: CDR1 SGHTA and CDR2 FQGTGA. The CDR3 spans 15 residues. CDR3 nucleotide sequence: TGTGCCAGCAGCCCCAGACAGGCAGGGGCCTACGAGCAGTACTTC. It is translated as CASSPRQAGAYEQYF.

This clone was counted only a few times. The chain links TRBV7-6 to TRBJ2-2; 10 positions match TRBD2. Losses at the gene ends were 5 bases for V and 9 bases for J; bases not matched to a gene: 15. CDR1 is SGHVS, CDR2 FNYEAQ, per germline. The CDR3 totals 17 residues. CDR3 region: CASSPSRLAGVRWELFF. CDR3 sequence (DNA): TGTGCCAGCAGCCCAAGCAGGCTAGCGGGAGTAAGGTGGGAGCTGTTTTTT.

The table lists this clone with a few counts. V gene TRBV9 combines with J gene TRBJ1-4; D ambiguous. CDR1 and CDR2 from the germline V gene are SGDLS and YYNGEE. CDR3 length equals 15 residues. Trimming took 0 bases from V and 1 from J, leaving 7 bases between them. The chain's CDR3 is CASSVGVGTNEKLFF. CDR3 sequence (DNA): TGTGCCAGCAGCGTAGGTGTCGGAACTAATGAAAAACTGTTTTTT.

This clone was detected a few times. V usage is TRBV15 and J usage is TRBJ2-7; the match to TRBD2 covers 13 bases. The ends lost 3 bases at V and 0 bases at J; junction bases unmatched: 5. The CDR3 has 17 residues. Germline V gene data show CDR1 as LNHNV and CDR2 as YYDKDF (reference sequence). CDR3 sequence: CATSSGLAGASSYEQYF. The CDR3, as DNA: TGTGCCACCAGCAGCGGACTAGCGGGAGCCTCCTCCTACGAGCAGTACTTC. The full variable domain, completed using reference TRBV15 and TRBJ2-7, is DAMVIQNPRYQVTQFGKPVTLSCSQTLNHNVMYWYQQKSSQAPKLLFHYYDKDFNNEADTPDNFQSRRPNTSFCFLDIRSPGLGDTAMYLCATSSGLAGASSYEQYFGPGTRLTVT.

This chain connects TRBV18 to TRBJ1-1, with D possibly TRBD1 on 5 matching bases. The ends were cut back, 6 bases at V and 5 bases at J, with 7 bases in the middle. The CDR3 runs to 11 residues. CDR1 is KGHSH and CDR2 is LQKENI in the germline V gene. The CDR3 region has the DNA TGTGCCAGCTCCAGGGATACTGAAGCTTTCTTT. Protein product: CASSRDTEAFF. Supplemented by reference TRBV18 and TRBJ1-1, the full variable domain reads NAGVMQNPRHLVRRRGQEARLRCSPMKGHSHVYWYRQLPEEGLKFMVYLQKENIIDESGMPKERFSAEFPKEGPSILRIQQVVRGDSAAYFCASSRDTEAFFGQGTRLTVV.

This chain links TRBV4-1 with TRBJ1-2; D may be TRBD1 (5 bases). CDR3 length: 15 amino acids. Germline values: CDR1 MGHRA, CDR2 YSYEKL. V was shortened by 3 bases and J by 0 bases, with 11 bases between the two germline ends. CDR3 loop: CASSHRETANYGYTF. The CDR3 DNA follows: TGCGCCAGCAGCCACCGCGAGACAGCTAACTATGGCTACACCTTC.

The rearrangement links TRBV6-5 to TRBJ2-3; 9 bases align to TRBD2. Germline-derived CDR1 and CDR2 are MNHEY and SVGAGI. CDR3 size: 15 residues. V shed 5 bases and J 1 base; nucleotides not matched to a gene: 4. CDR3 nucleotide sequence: TGTGCCAGCAGTGGCGGGGGGGCCGGCACAGATACGCAGTATTTT. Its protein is CASSGGGAGTDTQYF.

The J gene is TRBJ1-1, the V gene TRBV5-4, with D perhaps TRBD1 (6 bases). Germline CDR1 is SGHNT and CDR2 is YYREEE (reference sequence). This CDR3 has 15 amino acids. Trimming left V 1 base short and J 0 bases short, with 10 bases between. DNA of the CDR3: TGTGCCAGCAGCTTGAATGGGGGCTTGAACACTGAAGCTTTCTTT. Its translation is CASSLNGGLNTEAFF.

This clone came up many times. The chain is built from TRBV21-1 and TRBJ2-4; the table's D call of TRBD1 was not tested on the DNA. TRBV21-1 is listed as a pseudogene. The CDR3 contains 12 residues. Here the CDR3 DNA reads TGTGCCAGCGTCATGGGACAGAGCCTTCAGTACTTC. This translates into CASVMGQSLQYF.

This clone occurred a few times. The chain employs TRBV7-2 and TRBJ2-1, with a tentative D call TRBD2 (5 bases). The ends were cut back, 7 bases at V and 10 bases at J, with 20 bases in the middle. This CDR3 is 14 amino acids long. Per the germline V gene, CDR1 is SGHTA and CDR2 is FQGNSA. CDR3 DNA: TGTGCCAGCACCTTTCCCCGGGGTCGACGGGAGCAGTTCTTC. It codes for CASTFPRGRREQFF.

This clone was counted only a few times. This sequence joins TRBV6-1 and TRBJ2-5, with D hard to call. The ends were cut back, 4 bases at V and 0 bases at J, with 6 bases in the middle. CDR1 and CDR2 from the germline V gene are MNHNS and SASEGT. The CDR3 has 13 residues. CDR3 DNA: TGTGCCAGCAGTGTCCAGGACCAAGAGACCCAGTACTTC. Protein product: CASSVQDQETQYF.

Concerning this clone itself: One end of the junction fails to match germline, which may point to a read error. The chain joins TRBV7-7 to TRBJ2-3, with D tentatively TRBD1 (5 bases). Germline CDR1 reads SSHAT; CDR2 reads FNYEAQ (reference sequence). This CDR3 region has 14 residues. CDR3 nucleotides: TGTGCTAGCAGCTTAAACTCAGGGACAGATACGCAGTATTTT. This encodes CASSLNSGTDTQYF.

CDR3 amino acids: CASSVGANTGELFF. The CDR3 nucleotides are TGTGCCAGCAGCGTAGGAGCCAACACCGGGGAGCTGTTTTTT. This sequence joins TRBV9 and TRBJ2-2; D call uncertain. Trimming cost V 0 bases and J 2 bases, with 5 bases left between them. CDR3 size: 14 residues. CDR1 and CDR2 (germline): SGDLS, YYNGEE. Full variable domain (outside the CDR3, taken from reference TRBV9 and TRBJ2-2): DSGVTQTPKHLITATGQRVTLRCSPRSGDLSVYWYQQSLDQGLQFLIQYYNGEERAKGNILERFSAQQFPDLHSELNLSSLELGDSALYFCASSVGANTGELFFGEGSRLTVL.

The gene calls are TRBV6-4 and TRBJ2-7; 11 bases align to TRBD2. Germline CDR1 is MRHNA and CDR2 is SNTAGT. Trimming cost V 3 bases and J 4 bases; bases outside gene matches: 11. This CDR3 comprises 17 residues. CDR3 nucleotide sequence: TGTGCCAGCAGTGATGGAAAATGGGGACTAGCGGAATACGAGCAGTACTTC. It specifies CASSDGKWGLAEYEQYF.

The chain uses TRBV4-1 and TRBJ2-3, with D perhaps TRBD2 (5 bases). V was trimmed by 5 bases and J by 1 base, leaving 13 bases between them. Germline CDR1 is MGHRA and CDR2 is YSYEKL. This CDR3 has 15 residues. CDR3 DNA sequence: TGCGCCAGCAGCATCCCCGGTAGCGGCACAGATACGCAGTATTTT. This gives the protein CASSIPGSGTDTQYF.

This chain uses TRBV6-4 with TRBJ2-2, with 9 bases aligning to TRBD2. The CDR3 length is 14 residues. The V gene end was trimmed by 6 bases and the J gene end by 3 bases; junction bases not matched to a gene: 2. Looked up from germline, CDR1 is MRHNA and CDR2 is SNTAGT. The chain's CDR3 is CASRKRGDTGELFF. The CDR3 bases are TGTGCCAGCAGAAAGCGGGGGGACACCGGGGAGCTGTTTTTT.